The clone carrying this T cell receptor beta chain appeared once. The germline CDR1 and CDR2 sequences are GTSNPN and SVGIG (reference sequence). Trimming stripped 2 bases from V and 0 bases from J, with 7 bases between. The CDR3 extends over 13 amino acids. Each participant's cohort was designated according to participant-reported clinical history. In the source study's methods: Reference gene primers were amplified, and this amplification served to estimate nucleated cell counts. TCRdb's copy holds only in-frame clones and misses some; the assay was immunoSEQ multiplex PCR. V and J calls and clone size are as listed in that table; D and trimming were resolved from the DNA. In the table there are hundreds of thousands of clones, 89% of which are singletons. The data were obtained in a study of blood T cell repertoires in COVID-19. Overall study: Whether acute or convalescent, the COVID-19 samples came from the United States, Italy and Spain. T cells, B-cell-depleted T cells, or PBMCs provided the cDNA or gDNA that served as material.

This clonotype was obtained from a middle-aged woman who had recovered from COVID-19. Sequences were obtained from PBMCs or T cells enriched from blood (not recorded which). The rearrangement joins TRBV30 to TRBJ1-1, with D possibly matching TRBD1 (5 bases). CDR3 amino acids: CAWSLGLNTEAFF. Here the CDR3 DNA reads TGTGCCTGGAGTTTGGGGCTGAACACTGAAGCTTTCTTT.